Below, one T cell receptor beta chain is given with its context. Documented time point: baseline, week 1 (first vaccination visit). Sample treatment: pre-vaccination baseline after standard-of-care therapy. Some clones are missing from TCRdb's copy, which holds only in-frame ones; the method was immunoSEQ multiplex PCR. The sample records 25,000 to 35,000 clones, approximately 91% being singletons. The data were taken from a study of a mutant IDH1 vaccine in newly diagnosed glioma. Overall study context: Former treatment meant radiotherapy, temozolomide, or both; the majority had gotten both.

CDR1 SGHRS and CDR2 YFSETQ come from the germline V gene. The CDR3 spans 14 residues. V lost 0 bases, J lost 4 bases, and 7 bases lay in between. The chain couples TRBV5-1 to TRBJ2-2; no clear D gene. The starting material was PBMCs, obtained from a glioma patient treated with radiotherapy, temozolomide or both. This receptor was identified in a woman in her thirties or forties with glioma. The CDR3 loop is CASSLEIPTGELFF. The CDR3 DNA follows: TGCGCCAGCAGCTTGGAAATACCCACCGGGGAGCTGTTTTTT.